This T cell receptor beta chain was documented in a study of T cells expressing NK-cell markers. Study-level background: From sorted CD3+CD56+NKG2C+, CD3+CD56+NKG2C- and CD3+CD56-NKG2C+ T cells came the TCR beta repertoires. HCMV seropositivity marked most of the eight sequenced donors; one was seronegative.

UMIs accompanied the 5'RACE template switching by which TCR beta cDNA was made. From its re-call of the 5' RACE reads, TCRdb lists each CDR3 protein once, without DNA. This sample's table has 300,000 to 450,000 distinct CDR3 sequences. Germline lookup yields CDR1 SGHAT and CDR2 FQDESV (reference sequence). The CDR3 consists of 15 residues. The specimen sequenced was blood T cells: a sorted CD56 or NKG2C T cell subset, CD4+ or CD8+ T cells, or bulk PBMC T cells (not recorded which). The source is a man aged 18-69 years in good health. The chain recombines TRBV11-1 with TRBJ2-4; absent DNA, TCRdb's TRBD1 call cannot be checked. CDR3 sequence: CASSLGVGGRDIQYF.